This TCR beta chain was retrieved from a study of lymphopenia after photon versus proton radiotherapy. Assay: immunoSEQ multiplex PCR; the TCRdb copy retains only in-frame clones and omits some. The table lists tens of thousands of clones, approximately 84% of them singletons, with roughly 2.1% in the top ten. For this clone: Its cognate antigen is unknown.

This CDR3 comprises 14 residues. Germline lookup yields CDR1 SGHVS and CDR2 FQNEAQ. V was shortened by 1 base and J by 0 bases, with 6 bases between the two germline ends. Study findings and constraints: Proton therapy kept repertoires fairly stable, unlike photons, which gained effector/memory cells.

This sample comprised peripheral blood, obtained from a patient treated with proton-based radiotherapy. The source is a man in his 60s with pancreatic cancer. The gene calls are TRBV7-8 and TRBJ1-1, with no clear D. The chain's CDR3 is CASSLEEVNTEAFF. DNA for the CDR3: TGTGCCAGCAGCTTAGAAGAAGTGAACACTGAAGCTTTCTTT.